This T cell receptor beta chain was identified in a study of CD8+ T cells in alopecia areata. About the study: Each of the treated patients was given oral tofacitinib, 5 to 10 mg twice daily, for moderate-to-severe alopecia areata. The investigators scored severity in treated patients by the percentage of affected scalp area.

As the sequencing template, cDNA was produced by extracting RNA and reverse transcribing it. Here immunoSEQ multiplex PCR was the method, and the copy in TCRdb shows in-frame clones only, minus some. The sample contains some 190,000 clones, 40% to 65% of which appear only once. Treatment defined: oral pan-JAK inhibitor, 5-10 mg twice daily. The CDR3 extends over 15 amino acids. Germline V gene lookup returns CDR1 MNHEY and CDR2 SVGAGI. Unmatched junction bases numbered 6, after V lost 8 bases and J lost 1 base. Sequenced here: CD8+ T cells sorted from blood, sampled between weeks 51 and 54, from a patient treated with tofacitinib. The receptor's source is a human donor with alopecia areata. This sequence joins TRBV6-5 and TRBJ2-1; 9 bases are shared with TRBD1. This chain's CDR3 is CASQRGTGSYNEQFF. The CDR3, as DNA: TGTGCCAGCCAAAGGGGGACAGGGTCCTACAATGAGCAGTTCTTC.